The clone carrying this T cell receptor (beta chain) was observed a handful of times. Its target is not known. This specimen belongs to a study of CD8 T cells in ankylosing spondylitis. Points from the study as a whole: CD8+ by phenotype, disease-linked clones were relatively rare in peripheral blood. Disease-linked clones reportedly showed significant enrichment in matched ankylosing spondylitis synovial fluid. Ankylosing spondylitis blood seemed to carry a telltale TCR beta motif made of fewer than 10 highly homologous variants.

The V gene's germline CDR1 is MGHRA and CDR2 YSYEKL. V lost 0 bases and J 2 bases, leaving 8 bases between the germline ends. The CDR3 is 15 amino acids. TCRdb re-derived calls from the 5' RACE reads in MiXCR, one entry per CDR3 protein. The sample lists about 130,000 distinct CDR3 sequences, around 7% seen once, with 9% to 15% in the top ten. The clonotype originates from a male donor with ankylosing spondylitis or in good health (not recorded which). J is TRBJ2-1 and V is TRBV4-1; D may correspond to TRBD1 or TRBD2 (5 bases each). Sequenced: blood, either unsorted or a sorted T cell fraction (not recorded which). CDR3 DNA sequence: TGCGCCAGCAGCCAAGATCCGGGGCCCTACAATGAGCAGTTCTTC. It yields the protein CASSQDPGPYNEQFF.